This T cell receptor gamma chain was observed in a study of gamma-delta chains in newborns, infants, children. The CDR3 length equals 27 residues, ends included. Germline CDR1 GITISATS, CDR2 ISYDGTV (reference sequence). This clone was seen only once. No DNA is shown, since the ends of the CDR3 on it are uncertain; the CDR3 is the one TCRdb lists. TCRdb used CATT to re-call clones from the reads. The table has approximately 220 gamma-chain clones, approximately 90% seen once. Called V gene: TRGV9; the J gene was not called. The sequence was obtained from a child who was a newborn, infant or young child, either healthy, febrile or measles-vaccinated (not recorded which). This table probably holds off-target reads from a library built for another chain. Sequencing used blood, obtained at baseline. CDR3 region: CACDTATGGSLSWDTRQMFFGTGIKLF.